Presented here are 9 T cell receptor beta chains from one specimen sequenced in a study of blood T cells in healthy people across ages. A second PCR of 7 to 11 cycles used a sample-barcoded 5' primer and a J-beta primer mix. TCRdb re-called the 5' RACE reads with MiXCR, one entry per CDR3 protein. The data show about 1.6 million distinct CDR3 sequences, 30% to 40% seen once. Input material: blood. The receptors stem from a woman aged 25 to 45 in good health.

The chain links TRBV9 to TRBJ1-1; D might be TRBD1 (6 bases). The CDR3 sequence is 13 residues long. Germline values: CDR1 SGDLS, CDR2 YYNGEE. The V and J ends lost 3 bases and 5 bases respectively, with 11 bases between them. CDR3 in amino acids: CASSAGGGTEAFF. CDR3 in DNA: TGTGCCAGCAGCGCAGGAGGGGGGACTGAAGCTTTCTTT. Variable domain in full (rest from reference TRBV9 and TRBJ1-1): DSGVTQTPKHLITATGQRVTLRCSPRSGDLSVYWYQQSLDQGLQFLIQYYNGEERAKGNILERFSAQQFPDLHSELNLSSLELGDSALYFCASSAGGGTEAFFGQGTRLTVV.

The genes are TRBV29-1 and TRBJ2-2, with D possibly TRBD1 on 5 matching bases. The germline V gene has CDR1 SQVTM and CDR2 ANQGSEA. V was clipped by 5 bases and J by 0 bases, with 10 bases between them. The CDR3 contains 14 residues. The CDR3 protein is CSVIRGSNTGELFF. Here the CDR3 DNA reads TGCAGCGTTATAAGGGGCTCGAACACCGGGGAGCTGTTTTTT.

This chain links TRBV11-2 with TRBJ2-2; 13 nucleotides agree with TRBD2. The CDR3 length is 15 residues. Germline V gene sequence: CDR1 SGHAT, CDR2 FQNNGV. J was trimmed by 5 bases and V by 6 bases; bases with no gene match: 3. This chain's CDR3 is CASRQTSGRTGELFF. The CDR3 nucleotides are TGTGCCAGCAGACAGACTAGCGGGAGGACCGGGGAGCTGTTTTTT.

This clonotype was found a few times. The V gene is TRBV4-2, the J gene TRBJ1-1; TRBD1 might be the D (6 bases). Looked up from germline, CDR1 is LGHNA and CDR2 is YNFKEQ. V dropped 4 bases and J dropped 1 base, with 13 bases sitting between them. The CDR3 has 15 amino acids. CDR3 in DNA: TGTGCCAGCAGCCGGACCCAGGGGACGAACACTGAAGCTTTCTTT. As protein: CASSRTQGTNTEAFF.

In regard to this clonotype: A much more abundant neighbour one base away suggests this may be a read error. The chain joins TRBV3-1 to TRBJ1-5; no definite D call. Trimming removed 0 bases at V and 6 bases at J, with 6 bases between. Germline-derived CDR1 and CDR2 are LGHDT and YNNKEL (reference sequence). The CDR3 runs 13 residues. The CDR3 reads CASSQDLAQPQHF. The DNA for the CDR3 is TGTGCCAGCAGCCAAGATTTGGCTCAGCCCCAGCATTTT.

The CDR3 DNA is TGTGCCAGCAGTGAATATGGGACAGGGAGGGATGGCTACACCTTC. Protein: CASSEYGTGRDGYTF. This chain uses TRBV25-1 with TRBJ1-2, with 9 bases identical to TRBD1. After removal of 0 bases from V and 6 bases from J, the junction contained 5 bases not matched to a gene. CDR3 length: 15 residues. Germline lookup yields CDR1 MGHDK and CDR2 SYGVNS.

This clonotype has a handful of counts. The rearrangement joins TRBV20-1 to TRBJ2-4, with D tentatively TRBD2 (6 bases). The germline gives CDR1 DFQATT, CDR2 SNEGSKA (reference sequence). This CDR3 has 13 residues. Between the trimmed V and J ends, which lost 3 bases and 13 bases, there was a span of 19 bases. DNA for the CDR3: TGCAGTGCTAGGGCTAGCGACTACAATGAGCAGTACTTC. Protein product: CSARASDYNEQYF.

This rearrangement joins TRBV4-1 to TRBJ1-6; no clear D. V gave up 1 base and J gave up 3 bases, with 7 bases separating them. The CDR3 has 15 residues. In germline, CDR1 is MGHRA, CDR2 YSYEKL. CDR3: CASSQGQHYNSPLHF. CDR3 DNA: TGCGCCAGCAGCCAAGGGCAGCACTATAATTCACCCCTCCACTTT.

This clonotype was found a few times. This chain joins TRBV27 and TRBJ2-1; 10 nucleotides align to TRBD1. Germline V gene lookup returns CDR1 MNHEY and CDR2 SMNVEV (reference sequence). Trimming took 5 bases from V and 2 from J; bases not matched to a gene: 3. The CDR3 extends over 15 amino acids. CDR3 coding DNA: TGTGCCAGCAGTCACGGGACAGGGGCCTACAATGAGCAGTTCTTC. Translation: CASSHGTGAYNEQFF.